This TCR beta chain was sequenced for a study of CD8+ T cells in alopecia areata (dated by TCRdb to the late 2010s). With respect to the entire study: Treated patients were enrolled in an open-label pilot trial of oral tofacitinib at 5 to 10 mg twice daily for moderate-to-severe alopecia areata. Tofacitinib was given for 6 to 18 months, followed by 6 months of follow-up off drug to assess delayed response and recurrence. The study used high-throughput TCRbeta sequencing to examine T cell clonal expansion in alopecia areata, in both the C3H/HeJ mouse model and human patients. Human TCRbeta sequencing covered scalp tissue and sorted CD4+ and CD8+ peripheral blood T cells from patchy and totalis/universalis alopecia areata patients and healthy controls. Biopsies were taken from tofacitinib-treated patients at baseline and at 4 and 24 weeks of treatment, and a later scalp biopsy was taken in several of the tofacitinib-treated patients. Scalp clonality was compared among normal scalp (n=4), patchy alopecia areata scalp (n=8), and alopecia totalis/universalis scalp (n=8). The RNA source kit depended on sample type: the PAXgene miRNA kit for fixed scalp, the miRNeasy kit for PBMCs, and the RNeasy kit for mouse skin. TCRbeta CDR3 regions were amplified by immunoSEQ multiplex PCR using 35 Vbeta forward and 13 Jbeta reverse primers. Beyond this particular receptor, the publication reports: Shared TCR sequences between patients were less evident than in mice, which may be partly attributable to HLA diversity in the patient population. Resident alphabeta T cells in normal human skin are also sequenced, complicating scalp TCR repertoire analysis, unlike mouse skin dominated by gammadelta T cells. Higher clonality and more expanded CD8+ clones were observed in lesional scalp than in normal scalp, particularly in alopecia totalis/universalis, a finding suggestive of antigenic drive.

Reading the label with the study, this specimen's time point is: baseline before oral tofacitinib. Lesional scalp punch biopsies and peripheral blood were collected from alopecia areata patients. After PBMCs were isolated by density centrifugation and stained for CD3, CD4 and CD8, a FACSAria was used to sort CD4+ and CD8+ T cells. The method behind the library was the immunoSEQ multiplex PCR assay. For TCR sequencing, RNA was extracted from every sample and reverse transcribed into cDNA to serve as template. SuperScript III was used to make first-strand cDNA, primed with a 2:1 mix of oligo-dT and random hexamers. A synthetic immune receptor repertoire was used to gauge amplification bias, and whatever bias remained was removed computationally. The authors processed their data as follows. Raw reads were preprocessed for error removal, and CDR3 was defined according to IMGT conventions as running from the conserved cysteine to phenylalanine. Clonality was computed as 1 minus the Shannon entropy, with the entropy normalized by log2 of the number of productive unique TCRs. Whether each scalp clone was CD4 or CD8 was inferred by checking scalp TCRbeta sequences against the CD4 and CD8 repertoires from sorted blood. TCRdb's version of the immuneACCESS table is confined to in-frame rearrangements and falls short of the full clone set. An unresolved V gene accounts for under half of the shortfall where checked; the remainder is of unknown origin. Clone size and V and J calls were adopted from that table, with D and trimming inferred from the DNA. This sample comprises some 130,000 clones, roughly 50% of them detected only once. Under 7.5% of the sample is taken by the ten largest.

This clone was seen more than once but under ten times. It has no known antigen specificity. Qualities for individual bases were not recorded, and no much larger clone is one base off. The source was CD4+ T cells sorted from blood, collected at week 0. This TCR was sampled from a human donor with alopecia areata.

The CDR3 in this case is CASSSRVVGENTEAFF. The DNA is TGTGCCAGCAGCTCCAGAGTGGTAGGAGAGAACACTGAAGCTTTCTTT. Here the chain combines TRBV7-9 and TRBJ1-1, with the D gene call left open. The germline V gene encodes CDR1 SEHNR and CDR2 FQNEAQ (reference sequence). The CDR3 runs 16 residues from the cysteine to the phenylalanine. Solely the CDR3 DNA is kept, with 48 bases framed from the first base. Trimming takes 4 bases from V and 1 base from J, and the germline ends sit 16 bases apart. The reference TRBV7-9 and TRBJ1-1 proteins fill in what lies around the CDR3, so the full variable domain reads DTGVSQNPRHKITKRGQNVTFRCDPISEHNRLYWYRQTLGQGPEFLTYFQNEAQLEKSRLLSDRFSAERPKGSFSTLEIQRTEQGDSAMYLCASSSRVVGENTEAFFGQGTRLTVV.